The clone carrying this T cell receptor beta chain was observed once. After removal of 4 bases from V and 4 bases from J, the junction contained 6 bases not matched to a gene. The CDR3 has 15 residues. CDR1 and CDR2 from the germline V gene are SGHTA and FQGTGA. The data stem from a study of control samples from healthy donors and cancer patients. TCRdb's copy holds only in-frame clones and misses some; the assay was immunoSEQ multiplex PCR. The table records more than 100,000 clones, around 89% of them present only once. The chain combines TRBV7-3 with TRBJ2-3, with 9 bases matching TRBD1. The receptor comes from a man in his fifties or sixties with lung cancer. The sequenced sample consisted of PBMCs. In DNA form, the CDR3 reads TGTGCCAGCAGCTCCCGGGACAGGGACCCAGATACGCAGTATTTT. This sequence encodes CASSSRDRDPDTQYF.